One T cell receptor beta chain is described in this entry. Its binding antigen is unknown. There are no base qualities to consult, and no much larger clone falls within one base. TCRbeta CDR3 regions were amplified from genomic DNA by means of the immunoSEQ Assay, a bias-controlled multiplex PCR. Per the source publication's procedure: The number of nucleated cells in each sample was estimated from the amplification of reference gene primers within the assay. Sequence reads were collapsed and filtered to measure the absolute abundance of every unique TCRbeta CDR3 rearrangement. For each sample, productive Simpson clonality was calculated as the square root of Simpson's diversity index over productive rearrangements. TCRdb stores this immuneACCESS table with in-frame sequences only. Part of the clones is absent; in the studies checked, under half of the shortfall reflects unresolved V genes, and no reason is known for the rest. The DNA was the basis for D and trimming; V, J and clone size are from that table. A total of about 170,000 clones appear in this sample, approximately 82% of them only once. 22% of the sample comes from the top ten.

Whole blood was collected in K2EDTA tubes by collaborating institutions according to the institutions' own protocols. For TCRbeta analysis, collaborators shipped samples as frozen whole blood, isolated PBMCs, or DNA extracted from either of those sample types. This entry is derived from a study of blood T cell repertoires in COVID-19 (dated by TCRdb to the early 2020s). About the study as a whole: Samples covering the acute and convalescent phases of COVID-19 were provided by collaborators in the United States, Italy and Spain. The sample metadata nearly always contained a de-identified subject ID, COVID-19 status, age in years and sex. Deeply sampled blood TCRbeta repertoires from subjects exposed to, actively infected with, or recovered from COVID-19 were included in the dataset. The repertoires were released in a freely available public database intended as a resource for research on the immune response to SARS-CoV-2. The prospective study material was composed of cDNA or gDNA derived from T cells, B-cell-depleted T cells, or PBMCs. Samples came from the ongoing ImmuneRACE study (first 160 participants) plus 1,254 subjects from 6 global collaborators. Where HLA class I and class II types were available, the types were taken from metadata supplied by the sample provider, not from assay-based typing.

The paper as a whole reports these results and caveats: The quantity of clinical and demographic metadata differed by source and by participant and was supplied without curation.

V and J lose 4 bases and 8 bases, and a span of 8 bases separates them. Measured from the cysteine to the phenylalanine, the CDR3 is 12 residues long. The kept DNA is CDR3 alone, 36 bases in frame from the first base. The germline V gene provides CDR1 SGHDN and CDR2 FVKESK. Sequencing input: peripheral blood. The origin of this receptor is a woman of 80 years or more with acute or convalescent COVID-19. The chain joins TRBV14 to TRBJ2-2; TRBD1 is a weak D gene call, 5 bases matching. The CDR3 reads CASSPQGGELFF. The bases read TGTGCCAGCAGCCCGCAGGGAGGGGAGCTGTTTTTT.